A selection of T cell receptor beta chains follows, all from one sample in a study of regulatory T cells in long-lasting Graves disease. TCRdb reprocessed the multiplex PCR reads with MiXCR, giving one entry per CDR3 protein. The sample holds 300,000 to 400,000 distinct CDR3 sequences, more than 15% seen once. Sequenced here: peripheral blood mononuclear cells (PBMCs), sampled at new diagnosis, from a patient treated with antithyroid drugs. Receptors originate from a female donor with Graves disease. Each CDR3 is given with its conserved first and last residue. The order of the fields is clone size, V gene, J gene, D gene, CDR3 DNA, CDR3 protein. A D gene is named only where the DNA matches it firmly. Clone size is stated in some rows and not others, as once, few, many or a class when expanded.

many	TRBV4-2	TRBJ2-2	TRBD2	TGTGCCAGCAGCCAAGTCCTAGCGGGAGGGGACACCGGGGAGCTGTTTTTT	CASSQVLAGGDTGELFF
many	TRBV20-1	TRBJ1-1	.	TGCAGTGCTAGAGATTCCCCGGCCCGAGGGCAAGCTTTCTTT	CSARDSPARGQAFF
many	TRBV2	TRBJ2-7	.	TGTGCCAGCAGGCGGGACGACGGGGCTTACGAGCAGTACTTC	CASRRDDGAYEQYF
many	TRBV2	TRBJ2-1	TRBD2	TGTGCCAGCACCAGCGGGAGGGCCGGCTCCTACAATGAGCAGTTCTTC	CASTSGRAGSYNEQFF
many	TRBV19	TRBJ1-5	.	TGTGCCAGCGGTGGAGGGTACAGGGATTATAGCAATCAGCCCCAGCATTTT	CASGGGYRDYSNQPQHF
many	TRBV3-1	TRBJ1-1	TRBD1	TGTGCCAGCAGCCGTAGGGACAGCTACACTGAAGCTTTCTTT	CASSRRDSYTEAFF
many	TRBV27	TRBJ2-7	.	TGTGCCAGCAGTTTGATAGCGGACGCCTCCTACGAGCAGTACTTC	CASSLIADASYEQYF
few	TRBV13	TRBJ1-5	.	TGTGCCAGCAGCTTAGATTCTCAGCCCCAGCATTTT	CASSLDSQPQHF
many	TRBV7-2	TRBJ2-3	.	TGTGCCAGCAGCTTAGAAAATACGCAGTATTTT	CASSLENTQYF
many	TRBV6-1	TRBJ2-1	TRBD1	TGTGCCAGCAGTACCTACCGCGGGACAGGGGAGCATGAGCAGTTCTTC	CASSTYRGTGEHEQFF
many	TRBV19	TRBJ2-3	TRBD2	TGTGCCAGTACCCAACGAATACTAGCGGGAAGCACAGATACGCAGTATTTT	CASTQRILAGSTDTQYF
many	TRBV14	TRBJ2-1	.	TGTGCCAGCAGCGAGGAGGAGAGGGCCTACAATGAGCAGTTCTTC	CASSEEERAYNEQFF
.	TRBV2	TRBJ1-6	.	TGTGCCAGCAGTGCGTTACGGGGGGCAGGGGAGGTTTCACCCCTCCACTTT	CASSALRGAGEVSPLHF
.	TRBV28	TRBJ2-5	TRBD1	TGTGCCAGCAGTTTACCTTCGACAGGGGGCGGGGAGACCCAGTACTTC	CASSLPSTGGGETQYF
.	TRBV5-4	TRBJ2-2	.	TGTGCCAGCAACGCCGGGGCCAACACCGGGGAGCTGTTTTTT	CASNAGANTGELFF
few	TRBV28	TRBJ2-1	.	TGTGCCAGCAGTTTGGGTTCCGGGGTTGAGCAGTTCTTC	CASSLGSGVEQFF
many	TRBV12-3/TRBV12-4	TRBJ2-4	.	TGTGCCAGCGGAGGTGCTGGGGCCAAAAACATTCAGTACTTC	CASGGAGAKNIQYF
few	TRBV9	TRBJ2-1	.	TGTGCCAGCAGCCCCCCAAAGGGGCGGCCCAATGAGCAGTTCTTC	CASSPPKGRPNEQFF
.	TRBV12-3/TRBV12-4	TRBJ2-7	TRBD1	TGTGCCAGCAGTTGGGGGACAGGCGGCGAGCAGTACTTC	CASSWGTGGEQYF
many	TRBV18	TRBJ2-1	TRBD2	TGTGCCAGCTCACCAAGGCTAGCGGGAGACGATGAGCAGTTCTTC	CASSPRLAGDDEQFF
many	TRBV6-1	TRBJ2-1	TRBD2	TGTGCCATCGCCCGTAGCGGGAGGGGCTCCTACAATGAGCAGTTCTTC	CAIARSGRGSYNEQFF
.	TRBV6-9	TRBJ1-5	.	TGTGCCAGCAGTTCCGCAGGGCAGAATCAGCCCCAGCATTTT	CASSSAGQNQPQHF
many	TRBV28	TRBJ2-7	.	TGTGCCAGCACCTTCCTACAGGGGACTCCCGACGAGCAGTACTTC	CASTFLQGTPDEQYF
.	TRBV7-2	TRBJ2-3	TRBD2	TGTGCCAGCAGCTTAAGGGCGACTAGCGGGAAATACACAGATACGCAGTATTTT	CASSLRATSGKYTDTQYF
many	TRBV6-1	TRBJ1-1	.	TGTGCCAGCAACCCGGGACGAGAGGAGACTGAAGCTTTCTTT	CASNPGREETEAFF
many	TRBV5-1	TRBJ1-1	.	TGCGCCAGCAGTCGGGCGGGGCAGAACACTGAAGCTTTCTTT	CASSRAGQNTEAFF
.	TRBV15	TRBJ1-3	.	TGTGCCACCAGCAGAGAAACAGGCGCTGGAAACACCATATATTTT	CATSRETGAGNTIYF
.	TRBV6-2/TRBV6-3	TRBJ2-1	.	TGTGCCAGCAGTTTGAGCGCCAAGGCCTATGAGCAGTTCTTC	CASSLSAKAYEQFF
many	TRBV7-2	TRBJ2-3	.	TGTGCCAGCAGCTTAAGCCCCCATGTCTCGGATACGCAGTATTTT	CASSLSPHVSDTQYF
many	TRBV27	TRBJ1-2	TRBD1	TGTGCCAGCAGTTCCCGACAGGGATTTGGCTACACCTTC	CASSSRQGFGYTF
many	TRBV9	TRBJ2-1	TRBD2	TGTGCCAGCAGCGTAGAAGGGCAGCGGGAGCCCTACAATGAGCAGTTCTTC	CASSVEGQREPYNEQFF
.	TRBV11-2	TRBJ2-6	TRBD1	TGTGCCAGCAGTCTCAGGGGGTTTGGTTCTGGGGCCAACGTCCTGACTTTC	CASSLRGFGSGANVLTF
many	TRBV11-2	TRBJ2-7	.	TGTGCCAGCAGCCTGGGACCTCGCGACGAGCAGTACTTC	CASSLGPRDEQYF
few	TRBV5-1	TRBJ2-3	.	TGCGCCAGCAGCCCCCGGACCTTTTCAGATACGCAGTATTTT	CASSPRTFSDTQYF
.	TRBV19	TRBJ2-2	TRBD1	TGTGCCAGTAGTATAGCGATAGGGGGCAGCGGGGAGCTGTTTTTT	CASSIAIGGSGELFF
many	TRBV18	TRBJ2-1	.	TGTGCCAGCTCACCGGGGGGCGGCAACTCCTACAATGAGCAGTTCTTC	CASSPGGGNSYNEQFF
few	TRBV20-1	TRBJ2-7	TRBD2	TGCAGTGCTAGGCCGGGACTAGCGCCGACCTACGAGCAGTACTTC	CSARPGLAPTYEQYF
many	TRBV15	TRBJ2-2	.	TGTGCCACCAGCAGAGGCGGTTCGAGCGCGGACACCGGGGAGCTGTTTTTT	CATSRGGSSADTGELFF
many	TRBV18	TRBJ2-3	.	TGTGCCAGCTCAACGATACAAGGACCCCAAGCAGATACGCAGTATTTT	CASSTIQGPQADTQYF
.	TRBV12-3/TRBV12-4	TRBJ2-1	.	TGTGCCAGCAGTTTAAACCTAAGTGAGCAGTTCTTC	CASSLNLSEQFF
many	TRBV19	TRBJ2-2	.	TGTGCCAGTAGGTGGGGCTCAAACACCGGGGAGCTGTTTTTT	CASRWGSNTGELFF
many	TRBV12-3/TRBV12-4	TRBJ2-5	TRBD1	TGTGCCAGCCGACACAGGGGGCGGCAAGAGACCCAGTACTTC	CASRHRGRQETQYF
.	TRBV14	TRBJ2-2	.	TGTGCCAGCAGTCAAGAGGTCAACGCGAACACCGGGGAGCTGTTTTTT	CASSQEVNANTGELFF
many	TRBV18	TRBJ2-7	.	TGTGCCAGCTCACCAGTGAGCAGCTACGAGCAGTACTTC	CASSPVSSYEQYF
many	TRBV30	TRBJ2-7	TRBD2	TGTGCATCTAGCGGGAGGTCCTACGAGCAGTACTTC	CASSGRSYEQYF
few	TRBV19	TRBJ1-5	TRBD1	TGTGCCAGTAAACGGGTTGACAGGGTCAATCAGCCCCAGCATTTT	CASKRVDRVNQPQHF